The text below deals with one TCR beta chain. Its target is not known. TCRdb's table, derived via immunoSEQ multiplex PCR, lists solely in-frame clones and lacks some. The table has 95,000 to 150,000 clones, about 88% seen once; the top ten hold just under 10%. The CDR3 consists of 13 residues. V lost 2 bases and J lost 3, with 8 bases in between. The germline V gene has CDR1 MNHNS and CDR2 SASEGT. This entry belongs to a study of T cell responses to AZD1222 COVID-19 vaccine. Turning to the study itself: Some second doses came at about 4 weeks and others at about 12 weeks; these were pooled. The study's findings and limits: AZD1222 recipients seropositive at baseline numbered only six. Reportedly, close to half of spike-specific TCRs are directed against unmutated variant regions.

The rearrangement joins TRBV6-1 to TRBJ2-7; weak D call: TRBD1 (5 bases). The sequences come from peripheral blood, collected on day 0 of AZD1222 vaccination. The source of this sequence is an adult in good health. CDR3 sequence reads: CASSEWQGYEQYF. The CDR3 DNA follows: TGTGCCAGCAGTGAATGGCAGGGCTACGAGCAGTACTTC.